This is a list of T cell receptor beta chains from one sample in a study of CD4 and CD8 cells across lung adenocarcinoma regions. TCRdb itself ran the PCR reads through MiXCR, one entry per CDR3 protein. The top ten hold roughly a sixth of the sample, which has 12,000 to 15,000 distinct CDR3 sequences, 35% to 55% seen once. Sequenced sample: CD4+ T cells from the center of a lung tumor. These receptors were taken from a male donor with lung adenocarcinoma. The CD4 and CD8 labels of this study may be unreliable. The CDR3 runs from the conserved cysteine through the conserved F or W. The D gene is left open where the match is weak. Rows may omit the clone size; those that give it use once, few, many or a size class.

v_gene	abundance	d_gene	j_gene	CDR3aa	CDR3nt
TRBV10-3	few	.	TRBJ1-2	CASHRAPNYGYTF	TGTGCCTCTCACCGTGCTCCTAACTATGGCTACACCTTC
TRBV5-1	.	.	TRBJ2-5	CASSPSLVRPEGWYF	TGCGCCAGCAGCCCTAGCTTAGTTCGTCCGGAGGGATGGTACTTC
TRBV10-2	few	.	TRBJ1-5	CASSEGGSQPQHF	TGCGCCAGCAGTGAAGGAGGGAGTCAGCCCCAGCATTTT
TRBV6-1	once	.	TRBJ2-7	CASSRRSASYEQYF	TGTGCCAGCAGCCGCAGGAGCGCCTCCTACGAGCAGTACTTC
TRBV25-1	.	.	TRBJ2-4	CASSELGGRATDTQYF	TGTGCCAGCAGTGAATTGGGGGGACGGGCCACAGACACGCAGTACTTT
TRBV3-1	few	TRBD2	TRBJ2-7	CASSLGVDGTTEQYF	TGTGCCAGCAGCCTGGGGGTCGACGGGACTACCGAGCAGTACTTC
TRBV6-4	.	.	TRBJ2-6	CASSDGGTWSNELTF	TGTGCCAGCAGTGACGGCGGGACTTGGTCCAACGAGCTGACTTTC
TRBV6-5	many	TRBD2	TRBJ2-7	CASSNSGTSTYEQYF	TGTGCCAGCAGTAATTCCGGGACTAGTACCTACGAGCAGTACTTC
TRBV6-4	.	.	TRBJ2-3	CASRRDFTDTQYF	TGTGCCAGCAGACGGGACTTCACAGATACGCAGTATTTT
TRBV6-6	medium-sized	.	TRBJ2-1	CASSYTRPGLKNEQFF	TGTGCCAGCAGTTACACTAGACCGGGACTCAAGAATGAGCAGTTCTTC
TRBV4-1	few	.	TRBJ2-2	CASSQGGLTGRDGELFF	TGCGCCAGCAGCCAGGGCGGACTAACAGGGAGAGACGGGGAGCTGTTTTTT
TRBV10-2	.	TRBD1	TRBJ2-6	CASSPAQGAGANVLTF	TGCGCCAGCAGCCCCGCGCAGGGGGCTGGGGCCAACGTCCTGACTTTC
TRBV6-1	few	.	TRBJ1-1	CASSLMGNTEAFF	TGTGCCAGCAGTCTTATGGGGAACACTGAAGCTTTCTTT
TRBV9	.	TRBD1	TRBJ2-5	CVSSQGEGETQYF	TGTGTCAGCAGCCAGGGGGAAGGAGAGACCCAGTACTTC
TRBV3-1	.	TRBD2	TRBJ2-1	CASSQGLEKLQFF	TGTGCCAGCAGCCAGGGACTAGAGAAGTTGCAGTTCTTC
TRBV6-1	many	.	TRBJ1-4	CASSGRAGEKLFF	TGTGCCAGCAGCGGCCGAGCGGGTGAAAAACTGTTTTTT
TRBV4-2	few	TRBD1	TRBJ2-3	CASSLPGGGLGTDTQYF	TGTGCCAGCAGCCTCCCAGGGGGCGGGCTAGGGACAGATACGCAGTATTTT